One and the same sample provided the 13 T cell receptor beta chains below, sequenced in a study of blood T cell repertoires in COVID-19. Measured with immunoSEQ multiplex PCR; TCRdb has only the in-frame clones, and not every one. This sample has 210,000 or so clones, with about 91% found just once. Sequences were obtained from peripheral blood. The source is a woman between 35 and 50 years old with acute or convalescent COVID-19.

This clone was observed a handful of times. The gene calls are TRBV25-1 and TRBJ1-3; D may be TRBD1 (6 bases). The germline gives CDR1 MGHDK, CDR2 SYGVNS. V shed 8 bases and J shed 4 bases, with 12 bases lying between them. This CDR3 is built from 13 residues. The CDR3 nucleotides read TGTGCCAGCCACCAGGGGAACGGAAACACCATATATTTT. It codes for CASHQGNGNTIYF.

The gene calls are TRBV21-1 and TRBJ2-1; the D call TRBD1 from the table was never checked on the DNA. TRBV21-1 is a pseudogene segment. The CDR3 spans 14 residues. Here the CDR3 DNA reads TGTGCCAGCAGCGGGACAGGGTACTACAATGAGCAGTTCTTC. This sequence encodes CASSGTGYYNEQFF.

CDR3 in amino acids: CATGRDNSGNTIYF. The DNA of the CDR3 is TGTGCCACCGGACGGGACAACTCTGGAAACACCATATATTTT. The chain recombines TRBV10-3 with TRBJ1-3; possibly TRBD1 for D (6 bases). Between the trimmed V and J ends, which lost 10 bases and 0 bases, there was a span of 13 bases. Germline CDR1 reads ENHRY; CDR2 reads SYGVKD. The CDR3 consists of 14 residues.

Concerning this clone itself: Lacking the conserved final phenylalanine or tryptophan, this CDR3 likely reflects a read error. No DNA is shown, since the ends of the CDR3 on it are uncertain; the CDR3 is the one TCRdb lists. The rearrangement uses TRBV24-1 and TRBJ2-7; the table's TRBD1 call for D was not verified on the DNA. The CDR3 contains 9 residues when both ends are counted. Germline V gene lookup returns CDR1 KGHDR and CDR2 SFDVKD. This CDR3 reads CATSDLRDR.

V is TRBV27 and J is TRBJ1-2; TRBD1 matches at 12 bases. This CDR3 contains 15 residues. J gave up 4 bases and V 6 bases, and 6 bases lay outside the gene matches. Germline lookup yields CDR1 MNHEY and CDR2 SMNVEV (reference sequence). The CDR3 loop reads CASSGTGGLFYGYTF. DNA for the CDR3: TGTGCCAGCAGCGGGACAGGGGGCTTGTTCTATGGCTACACCTTC.

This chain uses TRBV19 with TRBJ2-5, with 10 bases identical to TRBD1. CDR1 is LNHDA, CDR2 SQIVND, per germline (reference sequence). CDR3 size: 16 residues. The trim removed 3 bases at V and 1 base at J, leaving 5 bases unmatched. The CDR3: CASSIGTGASQETQYF. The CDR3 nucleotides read TGTGCCAGTAGTATCGGGACAGGGGCCTCCCAAGAGACCCAGTACTTC.

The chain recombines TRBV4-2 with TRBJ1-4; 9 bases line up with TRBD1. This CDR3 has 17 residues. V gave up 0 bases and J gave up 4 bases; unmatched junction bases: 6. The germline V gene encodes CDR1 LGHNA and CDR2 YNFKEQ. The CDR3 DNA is TGTGCCAGCAGCCAAGAGGGGACAGGGATTGGTAATGAAAAACTGTTTTTT. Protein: CASSQEGTGIGNEKLFF.

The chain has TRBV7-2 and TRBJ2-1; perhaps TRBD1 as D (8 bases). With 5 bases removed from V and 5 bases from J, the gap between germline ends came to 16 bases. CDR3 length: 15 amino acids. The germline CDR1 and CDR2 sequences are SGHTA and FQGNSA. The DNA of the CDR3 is TGTGCCAGCAGCCTCAACAGGGGGGGAAACAATGAGCAGTTCTTC. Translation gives CASSLNRGGNNEQFF.

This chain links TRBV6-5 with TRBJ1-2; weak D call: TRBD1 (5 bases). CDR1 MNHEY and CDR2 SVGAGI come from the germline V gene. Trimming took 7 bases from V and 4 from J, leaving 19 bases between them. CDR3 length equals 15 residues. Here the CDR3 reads CASTTSATAIYGYTF. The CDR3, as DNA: TGTGCCAGCACAACGTCGGCGACAGCGATCTATGGCTACACCTTC.

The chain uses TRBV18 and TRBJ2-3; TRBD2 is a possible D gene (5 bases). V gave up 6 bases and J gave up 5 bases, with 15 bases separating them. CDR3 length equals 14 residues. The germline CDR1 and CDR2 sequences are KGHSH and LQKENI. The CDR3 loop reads CASSPSGALDTQYF. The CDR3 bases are TGTGCCAGCTCGCCCAGCGGAGCTCTAGATACGCAGTATTTT.

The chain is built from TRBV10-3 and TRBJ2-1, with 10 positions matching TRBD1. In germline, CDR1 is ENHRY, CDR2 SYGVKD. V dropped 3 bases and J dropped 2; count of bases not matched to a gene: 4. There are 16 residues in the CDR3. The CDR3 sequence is CAISERTGGAYNEQFF. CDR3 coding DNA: TGTGCCATCAGTGAACGGACAGGGGGTGCCTACAATGAGCAGTTCTTC.

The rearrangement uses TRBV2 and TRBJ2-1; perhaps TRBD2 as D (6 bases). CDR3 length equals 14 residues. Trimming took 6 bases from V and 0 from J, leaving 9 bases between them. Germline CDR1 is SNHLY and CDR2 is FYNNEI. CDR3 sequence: CASRPTSSYNEQFF. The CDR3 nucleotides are TGTGCCAGCAGACCGACTAGCTCCTACAATGAGCAGTTCTTC.

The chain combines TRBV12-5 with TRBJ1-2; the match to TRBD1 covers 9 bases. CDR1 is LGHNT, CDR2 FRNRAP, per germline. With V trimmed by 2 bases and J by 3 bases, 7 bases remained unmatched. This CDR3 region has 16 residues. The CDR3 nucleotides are TGTGCTAGTGGTTTGATAAGAGGACAGGGGCACTATGGCTACACCTTC. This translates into CASGLIRGQGHYGYTF.